The 11 T cell receptor beta chains listed next were all sequenced from one sample in a study of Graves' ophthalmopathy and Graves' hyperthyroidism. RNA transcripts were the template, and TCR beta CDR3 regions were amplified from them. First-round RT-PCR used HTBI primers; second-round multiplex PCR followed. TCRdb re-called the multiplex PCR reads through MiXCR, storing one row per CDR3 protein. The sample lists a few hundred thousand distinct CDR3 sequences; about 18% were seen once. Sequences were obtained from peripheral blood. Receptor source: an adult woman with stable Graves' hyperthyroidism.

This clonotype was detected ten times or more. This sequence joins TRBV19 and TRBJ2-4; D is possibly TRBD1 or TRBD2 (5 bases each). The germline V and J ends were trimmed by 5 bases and 5 bases, with 19 bases remaining between them. CDR3 size: 16 residues. In germline, CDR1 is LNHDA, CDR2 SQIVND (reference sequence). DNA of the CDR3: TGTGCCAGTAGTCCTCTACGGGGCCCAAGGGAAAACATTCAGTACTTC. Protein sequence: CASSPLRGPRENIQYF.

There are a few counts of this clonotype. The chain carries TRBV7-9 and TRBJ2-2; D possibly corresponds to TRBD2 (5 bases). The germline V and J ends were trimmed by 3 bases and 5 bases, with 10 bases remaining between them. This CDR3 contains 14 residues. Germline CDR1 is SEHNR and CDR2 is FQNEAQ (reference sequence). The CDR3 coding sequence is TGTGCCAGCAGCTTGGGAGTGGTAACCGGGGAGCTGTTTTTT. Encoded protein: CASSLGVVTGELFF.

V usage is TRBV3-1 and J usage is TRBJ1-2; D unclear. V lost 0 bases, J lost 2 bases, and 7 bases lay in between. This CDR3 has 14 residues. Germline V gives CDR1 LGHDT, CDR2 YNNKEL (reference sequence). The CDR3 region has the DNA TGTGCCAGCAGCCAAGATCCAGCAAACTATGGCTACACCTTC. Its translation is CASSQDPANYGYTF.

In this sample, this clonotype turned up many times. This chain connects TRBV28 to TRBJ2-4; D may be TRBD2 (5 bases). Trimming took off 8 bases at V and 6 bases at J, with 20 bases between the two ends. From germline, CDR1 is MDHEN and CDR2 SYDVKM. The CDR3 is 15 residues long. The CDR3 region has the DNA TGTGCCAGCGCCCCTCCGAGGGTCGCGGGAAACATTCAGTACTTC. Its protein is CASAPPRVAGNIQYF.

This clonotype came up many times. The gene calls are TRBV7-8 and TRBJ2-5; TRBD2 is a possible D gene (5 bases). Trimming cost V 3 bases and J 5 bases, with 10 bases left between them. There are 13 residues in the CDR3. The germline CDR1 and CDR2 sequences are SGHVS and FQNEAQ. CDR3 coding DNA: TGTGCCAGCAGCTTTAGGTTAGCGGAGACCCAGTACTTC. It translates to CASSFRLAETQYF.

This clonotype was counted ten times or more. The chain recombines TRBV12-3 or TRBV12-4 with TRBJ1-1, with D unresolved. The CDR3 is 13 amino acids. Trimming left V 0 bases short and J 10 bases short, with 12 bases between. The CDR3 nucleotides read TGTGCCAGCAGTTTAGCTGGGGTGTCGGGAGCTTTCTTT. This gives the protein CASSLAGVSGAFF.

About this clonotype itself: One end of the junction fails to match germline, which may point to a read error. The chain joins TRBV6-5 to TRBJ1-6; D is unclear. Germline V lookup: CDR1 MNHEY, CDR2 SVGAGI. The CDR3 loop spans 13 amino acids. CDR3 coding DNA: TGTGCCATCAGTACAACCGGTAATTCACCCCTCCACTTT. Translation gives CAISTTGNSPLHF.

This clonotype has ten or more counts. As DNA, the CDR3 is TGTGCCAGCAGTTACGGGGTGCGAGAGCAGTACTTC. Translating gives CASSYGVREQYF. This chain links TRBV6-2 or TRBV6-3 with TRBJ2-7; D is ambiguous. The V and J ends lost 2 bases and 7 bases respectively, with 9 bases between them. The CDR3 length is 12 residues. Germline V gives CDR1 MNHEY, CDR2 SVGEGT.

This clonotype was detected many times. The chain employs TRBV6-5 and TRBJ2-7, with TRBD1 matching 9 bases. The CDR3 runs 16 residues. CDR1 is MNHEY and CDR2 is SVGAGI in the germline V gene. The ends lost 5 bases at V and 5 bases at J; junction bases unmatched: 13. The CDR3 nucleotides read TGTGCCAGCAGTCCCTCCGTCAGGGGGACAGGGCACGAGCAGTACTTC. It encodes CASSPSVRGTGHEQYF.

This clonotype has ten or more counts. This chain links TRBV29-1 with TRBJ2-7; D unclear. The CDR3 is made up of 14 amino acids. The V gene's germline CDR1 is SQVTM and CDR2 ANQGSEA. V lost 4 bases to trimming and J lost 3 bases, with 16 bases between them. CDR3 DNA: TGCAGCGTTGTAGGGATTCTCGACAACTACGAGCAGTACTTC. Protein: CSVVGILDNYEQYF.

CDR3: CAWSPGLGETQYF. CDR3 in DNA: TGTGCCTGGAGTCCGGGGCTAGGGGAGACCCAGTACTTC. The chain joins TRBV30 to TRBJ2-5; TRBD1 or TRBD2 may be the D gene (5 bases each). Trimming stripped 2 bases from V and 5 bases from J, with 12 bases between. Germline V gene data show CDR1 as GTSNPN and CDR2 as SVGIG (reference sequence). The CDR3 is 13 residues long.